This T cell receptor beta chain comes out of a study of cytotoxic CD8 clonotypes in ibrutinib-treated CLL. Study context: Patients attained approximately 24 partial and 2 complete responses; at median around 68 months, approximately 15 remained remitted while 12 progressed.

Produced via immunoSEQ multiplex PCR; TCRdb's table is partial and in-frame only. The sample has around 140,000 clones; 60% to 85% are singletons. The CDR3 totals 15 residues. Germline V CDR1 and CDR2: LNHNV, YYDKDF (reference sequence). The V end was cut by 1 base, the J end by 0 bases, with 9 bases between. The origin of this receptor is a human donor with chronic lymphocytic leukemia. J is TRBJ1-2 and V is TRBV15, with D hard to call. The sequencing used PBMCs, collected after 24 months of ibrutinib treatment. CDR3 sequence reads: CATSRGGNPNYGYTF. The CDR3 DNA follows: TGTGCCACCAGCAGAGGTGGGAATCCTAACTATGGCTACACCTTC. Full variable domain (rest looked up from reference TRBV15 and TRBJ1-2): DAMVIQNPRYQVTQFGKPVTLSCSQTLNHNVMYWYQQKSSQAPKLLFHYYDKDFNNEADTPDNFQSRRPNTSFCFLDIRSPGLGDTAMYLCATSRGGNPNYGYTFGSGTRLTVV.